The rows below give T cell receptor beta chains drawn from one sample of a study of patients and donors after allogeneic stem cell transplantation. TCRdb called the RT-PCR reads again in MiXCR, with one record for every CDR3 protein. Seen here are 200,000 to 250,000 distinct CDR3 sequences, about 14% observed once, and the top ten hold 11%. Specimen: blood, either unsorted or a sorted T cell fraction (not recorded which). The receptor source for this set is a human donor who was either an allogeneic HSCT recipient or a stem cell or donor lymphocyte infusion donor (not recorded which). It is not recorded whose cells these are; they may come from a transplant donor. Both conserved end residues are part of each CDR3. The order of the fields is V gene, J gene, clone size, D gene, CDR3 protein, CDR3 DNA. A D gene is named only where the DNA matches it firmly. Part of the rows lack a size; the others show once, few, many or a class for expanded clones.

TRBV12-3/TRBV12-4	TRBJ1-5	NA	TRBD1	CASSLISGGTGVNQPQHF	TGTGCCAGCAGTTTAATCAGTGGTGGGACAGGAGTCAATCAGCCCCAGCATTTT
TRBV5-1	TRBJ2-3	NA	NA	CASSLRESATDTQYF	TGCGCCAGCAGCTTGCGGGAGTCGGCGACAGATACGCAGTATTTT
TRBV5-1	TRBJ2-7	many	NA	CASSLDRNYEQYF	TGCGCCAGCAGCCTAGACCGAAACTACGAGCAGTACTTC
TRBV20-1	TRBJ2-3	few	NA	CSAREQTFTDTQYF	TGCAGTGCTAGAGAGCAGACCTTCACAGATACGCAGTATTTT
TRBV5-1	TRBJ2-5	NA	TRBD2	CASSPGIAGGWVGETQYF	TGCGCCAGCAGCCCCGGGATAGCGGGGGGGTGGGTCGGAGAGACCCAGTACTTC
TRBV27	TRBJ2-7	many	NA	CASRDWGSISSYEQYF	TGTGCCAGCAGGGATTGGGGAAGTATTAGCTCCTACGAGCAGTACTTC
TRBV5-1	TRBJ1-2	many	NA	CASSLDRAEYGYTF	TGCGCCAGCAGCTTGGACAGGGCCGAGTATGGCTACACCTTC
TRBV4-3	TRBJ2-3	few	TRBD2	CASSQLSGGASTDTQYF	TGCGCCAGCAGCCAGCTCAGCGGGGGGGCGAGTACAGATACGCAGTATTTT
TRBV5-1	TRBJ2-7	many	TRBD2	CASSRDYSELYF	TGCGCCAGCAGCCGGGACTACTCGGAACTGTACTTC
TRBV30	TRBJ2-1	few	NA	CAWRKAGGDNEQFF	TGTGCCTGGAGAAAGGCAGGGGGGGACAATGAGCAGTTCTTC
TRBV3-1	TRBJ1-4	NA	TRBD1	CASSPTGGKLFF	TGTGCCAGCAGCCCAACAGGGGGAAAACTGTTTTTT
TRBV12-3/TRBV12-4	TRBJ2-7	many	NA	CASREDRIYEQYF	TGTGCCAGCAGGGAAGACAGGATCTACGAGCAGTACTTC
TRBV20-1	TRBJ2-2	few	TRBD2	CSARDGAGGITGELFF	TGCAGTGCTAGAGATGGAGCGGGGGGAATCACCGGGGAGCTGTTTTTT
TRBV6-1	TRBJ1-1	many	TRBD1	CASSRTGADTEAFF	TGTGCCAGCAGCAGGACAGGGGCTGACACTGAAGCTTTCTTT
TRBV12-3/TRBV12-4	TRBJ2-7	many	NA	CASTLSTGRGEQYF	TGTGCCAGCACCCTATCAACAGGGAGGGGCGAGCAGTACTTC
TRBV5-6	TRBJ2-7	NA	TRBD2	CASSFEGLLYEQYF	TGTGCCAGCAGCTTTGAGGGACTACTCTACGAGCAGTACTTC
TRBV12-3/TRBV12-4	TRBJ1-6	many	NA	CASSLNVGSYNSPLHF	TGTGCCAGCAGTTTAAATGTTGGCTCCTATAATTCACCCCTCCACTTT
TRBV7-2	TRBJ2-3	NA	TRBD1	CASSGSSGTGGEVTQYF	TGTGCCAGCAGCGGATCTTCCGGGACAGGGGGCGAAGTGACGCAGTATTTT
TRBV12-3/TRBV12-4	TRBJ1-2	many	NA	CASSPWLAGGHGYTF	TGTGCCAGCAGTCCATGGTTAGCCGGGGGCCATGGCTACACCTTC
TRBV11-2	TRBJ2-3	many	NA	CASSLGPTGSPDTQYF	TGTGCCAGCAGCTTAGGGCCAACAGGTAGCCCAGATACGCAGTATTTT
TRBV5-4	TRBJ2-1	NA	TRBD2	CASSYTSGRAGEQFF	TGTGCCAGCAGTTATACTAGCGGGAGGGCCGGTGAGCAGTTCTTC
TRBV7-7	TRBJ2-1	NA	NA	CASSLGSSSYNEQFF	TGTGCTAGCAGCTTGGGGTCCTCATCCTACAATGAGCAGTTCTTC
TRBV11-2	TRBJ2-7	NA	TRBD2	CASSLAGGGAGEQYF	TGTGCCAGCAGCTTGGCTGGCGGGGGGGCGGGGGAGCAGTACTTC
TRBV7-3	TRBJ2-3	NA	NA	CASSLSSSTDTQYF	TGTGCCAGCAGCTTAAGTTCCTCCACAGATACGCAGTATTTT